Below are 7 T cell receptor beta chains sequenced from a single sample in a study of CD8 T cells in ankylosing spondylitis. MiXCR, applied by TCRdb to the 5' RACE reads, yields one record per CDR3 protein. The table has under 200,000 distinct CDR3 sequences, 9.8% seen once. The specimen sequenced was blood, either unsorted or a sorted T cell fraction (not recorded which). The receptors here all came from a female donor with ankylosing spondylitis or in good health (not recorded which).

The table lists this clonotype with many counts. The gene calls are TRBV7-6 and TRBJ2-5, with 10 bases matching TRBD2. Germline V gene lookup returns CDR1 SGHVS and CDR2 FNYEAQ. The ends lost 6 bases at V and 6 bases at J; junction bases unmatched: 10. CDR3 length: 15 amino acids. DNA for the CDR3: TGTGCCAGCAGTCCAATACTAGCGGGAAAACAGACCCAGTACTTC. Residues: CASSPILAGKQTQYF.

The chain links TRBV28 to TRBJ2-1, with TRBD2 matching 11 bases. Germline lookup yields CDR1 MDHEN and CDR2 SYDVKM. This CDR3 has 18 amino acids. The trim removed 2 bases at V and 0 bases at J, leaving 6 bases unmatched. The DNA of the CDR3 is TGTGCCAGCAGTTTACCCACTAGCGGGAGTAGCTCCTACAATGAGCAGTTCTTC. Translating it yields CASSLPTSGSSSYNEQFF.

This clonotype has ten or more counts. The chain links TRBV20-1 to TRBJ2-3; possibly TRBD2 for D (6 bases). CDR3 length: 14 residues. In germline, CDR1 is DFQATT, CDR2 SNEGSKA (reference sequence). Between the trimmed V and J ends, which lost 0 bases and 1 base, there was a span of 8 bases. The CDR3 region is CSARDGSGTDTQYF. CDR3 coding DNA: TGCAGTGCTAGAGACGGGAGCGGCACAGATACGCAGTATTTT.

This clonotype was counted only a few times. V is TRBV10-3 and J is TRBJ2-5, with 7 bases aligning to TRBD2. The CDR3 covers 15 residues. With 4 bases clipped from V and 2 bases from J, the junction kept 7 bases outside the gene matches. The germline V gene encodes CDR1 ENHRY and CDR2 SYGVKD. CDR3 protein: CAISGGTTPQETQYF. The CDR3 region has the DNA TGTGCCATCAGTGGCGGGACTACCCCTCAAGAGACCCAGTACTTC.

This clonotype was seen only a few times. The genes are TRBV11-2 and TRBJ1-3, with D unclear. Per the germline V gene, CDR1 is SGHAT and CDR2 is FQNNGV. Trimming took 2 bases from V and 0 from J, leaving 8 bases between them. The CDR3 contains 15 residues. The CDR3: CASSLYARSGNTIYF. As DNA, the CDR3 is TGTGCCAGCAGCTTATACGCCCGCTCTGGAAACACCATATATTTT.

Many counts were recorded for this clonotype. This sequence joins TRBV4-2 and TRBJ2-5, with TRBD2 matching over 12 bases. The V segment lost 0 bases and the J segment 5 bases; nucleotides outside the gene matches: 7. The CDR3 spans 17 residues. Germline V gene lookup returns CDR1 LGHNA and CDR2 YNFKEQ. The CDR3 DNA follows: TGTGCCAGCAGCCAAGATTCGACTAGCGGGAGCGGGGAGACCCAGTACTTC. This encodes CASSQDSTSGSGETQYF.

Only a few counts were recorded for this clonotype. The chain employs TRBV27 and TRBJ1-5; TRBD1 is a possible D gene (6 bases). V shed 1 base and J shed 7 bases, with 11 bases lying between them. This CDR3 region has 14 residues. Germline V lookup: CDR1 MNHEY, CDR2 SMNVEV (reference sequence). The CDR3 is CASSLFGGQQPQHF. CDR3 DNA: TGTGCCAGCAGTTTATTCGGGGGGCAACAGCCCCAGCATTTT.